This T cell receptor beta chain was sequenced in a study of blood T cell repertoires in COVID-19. Original data processing: From reference gene primer amplification, estimates of nucleated cell counts were derived. Here immunoSEQ multiplex PCR was the method, and the copy in TCRdb shows in-frame clones only, minus some. Clonal size and the V and J genes are those of that table, whereas D and trimming came from the DNA. The sample has 400,000 to 500,000 clones, about 88% seen once. The CDR3 spans 12 residues. Germline assignment: CDR1 MDHEN and CDR2 SYDVKM. V was clipped by 4 bases and J by 3 bases, with 4 bases between them.

The J gene is TRBJ2-1, the V gene TRBV28; no firm D call. Sequenced input: PBMCs or T cells enriched from blood (not recorded which). The receptor comes from a woman under 30 who had been exposed to COVID-19. The CDR3: CASSYIYNEQFF. CDR3 nucleotides: TGTGCCAGCAGTTACATCTACAATGAGCAGTTCTTC.